The 24 T cell receptor beta chains listed next were all sequenced from one sample in a study of blood T cell repertoires in COVID-19. Generated by immunoSEQ multiplex PCR, the TCRdb table keeps only in-frame clones and is missing some. The sample lists 50,000 to 65,000 clones, around 74% occurring once. The sample taken for sequencing was peripheral blood. The receptors shown here come from a woman aged 45-60 years with active or convalescent COVID-19.

This clone showed up just once. The genes are TRBV6-2 or TRBV6-3 and TRBJ1-5; D uncertain. This CDR3 contains 13 residues. The V and J ends lost 2 bases and 0 bases respectively, with 2 bases between them. CDR1 and CDR2 (germline): MNHEY, SVGEGT. CDR3 bases: TGTGCCAGCAGTTACCATAGCAATCAGCCCCAGCATTTT. It codes for CASSYHSNQPQHF.

This clone was counted only a few times. The chain joins TRBV28 to TRBJ1-3; weak D call: TRBD1 (5 bases). The length of the CDR3 is 14 residues. Per the germline V gene, CDR1 is MDHEN and CDR2 is SYDVKM. Between the trimmed V and J ends, which lost 2 bases and 4 bases, there was a span of 9 bases. The CDR3 loop reads CASSLGAPGNTIYF. In DNA, the CDR3 is TGTGCCAGCAGTTTAGGGGCGCCCGGAAACACCATATATTTT.

This chain connects TRBV2 to TRBJ2-3; 10 bases map to TRBD2. V lost 5 bases and J lost 5; bases outside the gene matches: 7. The CDR3 loop spans 15 amino acids. Germline CDR1 is SNHLY and CDR2 is FYNNEI. CDR3 bases: TGTGCCAGCAGTCCAGCGGGAGGGCGGGGAGATACGCAGTATTTT. Residues: CASSPAGGRGDTQYF.

The V gene is TRBV19, the J gene TRBJ2-3, with D uncertain. Between the trimmed V and J ends, which lost 11 bases and 1 base, there was a span of 4 bases. CDR3 length: 10 amino acids. The germline CDR1 and CDR2 sequences are LNHDA and SQIVND (reference sequence). The CDR3 sequence is CAAGTDTQYF. DNA of the CDR3: TGTGCCGCGGGCACAGATACGCAGTATTTT.

This chain joins TRBV27 and TRBJ2-1; 11 nucleotides match TRBD2. This CDR3 is built from 18 residues. With V trimmed by 1 base and J by 6 bases, 11 bases remained unmatched. Germline V CDR1 and CDR2: MNHEY, SMNVEV (reference sequence). CDR3 protein: CASSLWGSGRALSNEQFF. The CDR3 DNA is TGTGCCAGCAGTTTATGGGGTAGCGGGAGGGCCTTATCCAATGAGCAGTTCTTC.

The chain is built from TRBV10-3 and TRBJ1-2; D perhaps matches TRBD1 (5 bases). The CDR3 is made up of 16 amino acids. V lost 1 base and J lost 11, with 23 bases in between. The V gene's germline CDR1 is ENHRY and CDR2 SYGVKD. This chain's CDR3 is CAISEYKAQAPPTYTF. In DNA, the CDR3 is TGTGCCATCAGTGAGTACAAGGCACAGGCCCCACCAACGTACACCTTC.

The rearrangement links TRBV4-2 to TRBJ1-5, with 9 nucleotides matching TRBD1. The CDR3 is made up of 15 amino acids. J gave up 4 bases and V 0 bases, and 1 base lay outside the gene matches. Germline CDR1 reads LGHNA; CDR2 reads YNFKEQ. This CDR3 reads CASSQDGTGNQPQHF. The CDR3 nucleotides read TGTGCCAGCAGCCAAGATGGGACAGGGAATCAGCCCCAGCATTTT.

This clone was counted between two and nine times. V usage is TRBV4-1 and J usage is TRBJ1-2; 8 bases are shared with TRBD1. The germline V gene encodes CDR1 MGHRA and CDR2 YSYEKL. V lost 0 bases, J lost 5 bases, and 11 bases stayed unmatched. CDR3 length: 17 amino acids. The DNA of the CDR3 is TGCGCCAGCAGCCAAGATAGCGAAACAGGGGGTGTTTATGGCTACACCTTC. It codes for CASSQDSETGGVYGYTF.

The gene calls are TRBV13 and TRBJ2-7; D possibly corresponds to TRBD1 (6 bases). This CDR3 comprises 14 residues. Per the germline V gene, CDR1 is PRHDT and CDR2 is FYEKMQ (reference sequence). V was shortened by 5 bases and J by 1 base, with 12 bases between the two germline ends. CDR3 nucleotides: TGTGCCAGCAGCGGCCGGGACAAATCCTACGAGCAGTACTTC. Its protein product is CASSGRDKSYEQYF.

The chain couples TRBV10-3 to TRBJ1-2; D might be TRBD1 (6 bases). Trimming removed 4 bases from V and 6 bases from J, with 12 bases in between. CDR3 size: 13 residues. Germline CDR1 and CDR2: ENHRY and SYGVKD. CDR3 protein: CAISGTGFDGYTF. As DNA, the CDR3 is TGTGCCATCAGTGGTACAGGGTTCGATGGCTACACCTTC.

The sample holds a few counts of this clone. As DNA, the CDR3 is TGTGCCAGCAGCTGGGGGCTCTTTAATGAAAAACTGTTTTTT. Protein product: CASSWGLFNEKLFF. The chain couples TRBV5-6 to TRBJ1-4; tentative D call: TRBD1 (6 bases). The CDR3 totals 14 residues. Germline loops: CDR1 SGHDT, CDR2 YYEEEE. V shed 3 bases and J shed 4 bases, with 10 bases lying between them.

The chain joins TRBV11-3 to TRBJ2-2; tentatively, D is TRBD1 (7 bases). The V gene lost 0 bases and the J gene lost 3 bases, with 11 bases spanning the gap. The CDR3 covers 16 residues. The germline V gene encodes CDR1 SGHNT and CDR2 YENEEA. This chain's CDR3 is CASSLDQGGHTGELFF. For the CDR3, the DNA is TGTGCCAGCAGCTTAGATCAGGGGGGCCACACCGGGGAGCTGTTTTTT.

The chain recombines TRBV6-5 with TRBJ1-2, with D possibly being TRBD1 (6 bases). CDR3 length: 15 residues. V was clipped by 5 bases and J by 8 bases, with 21 bases between them. Looked up from germline, CDR1 is MNHEY and CDR2 is SVGAGI. CDR3 sequence reads: CASSRPRGAFGGYTF. CDR3 in DNA: TGTGCCAGCAGTCGCCCCCGGGGGGCCTTTGGAGGCTACACCTTC.

The V and J genes are TRBV30 and TRBJ1-2; D not certain. Trimming cost V 1 base and J 8 bases, with 11 bases left between them. The CDR3 spans 12 residues. Per germline, CDR1 GTSNPN and CDR2 SVGIG (reference sequence). The CDR3 spells CAWSARGDGYTF. CDR3 bases: TGTGCCTGGAGTGCCCGGGGAGACGGCTACACCTTC.

This chain connects TRBV19 to TRBJ1-1, with D maybe TRBD1 (6 bases). The CDR3 runs to 13 residues. Germline CDR1 LNHDA, CDR2 SQIVND (reference sequence). Trimming pared 10 bases from V and 1 base from J, leaving 13 bases between. The CDR3 DNA is TGTGCCACCCGGCAGGGGCCGAACACTGAAGCTTTCTTT. This gives the protein CATRQGPNTEAFF.

J is TRBJ1-2 and V is TRBV27, with 11 bases identical to TRBD1. Losses at the gene ends were 4 bases for V and 8 bases for J; bases not matched to a gene: 12. The germline gives CDR1 MNHEY, CDR2 SMNVEV (reference sequence). The CDR3 contains 16 residues. The chain's CDR3 is CASSSRTGGTPSGYTF. CDR3 sequence (DNA): TGTGCCAGCAGTTCCCGGACAGGGGGCACACCGAGCGGCTACACCTTC.

V gene TRBV7-2 combines with J gene TRBJ1-6; D not resolved. This CDR3 comprises 17 residues. Trimming pared 1 base from V and 2 bases from J, leaving 12 bases between. The germline gives CDR1 SGHTA, CDR2 FQGNSA. Written as DNA, the CDR3 is TGTGCCAGCAGCTTAGGCCTCTCTTCGGCCTATAATTCACCCCTCCACTTT. Its translation: CASSLGLSSAYNSPLHF.

This chain links TRBV5-1 with TRBJ2-5; no definite D call. Germline values: CDR1 SGHRS, CDR2 YFSETQ. The CDR3 is made up of 15 amino acids. V lost 0 bases, J lost 1 base, and 10 bases lay in between. The CDR3 here is CASSLVLAVQETQYF. The CDR3 nucleotides read TGCGCCAGCAGCTTGGTTCTGGCAGTCCAAGAGACCCAGTACTTC.

In DNA, the CDR3 is TGTGCCACCAGTGATTTGCAAGGAGGGACAGGGGGGTACAATGAGCAGTTCTTC. Residues: CATSDLQGGTGGYNEQFF. The V call is TRBV24-1, the J call TRBJ2-1, with 11 bases aligning to TRBD1. After removal of 0 bases from V and 4 bases from J, the junction contained 7 bases not matched to a gene. In germline, CDR1 is KGHDR, CDR2 SFDVKD. This CDR3 is 18 amino acids long.

Comments on this clone: One end of the junction is discordant with germline, which a read error may explain. This chain links TRBV16 with TRBJ1-1; 10 positions agree with TRBD1. The CDR3 is 11 amino acids. CDR1 is KGHSY and CDR2 is FQNENV in the germline V gene. In DNA, the CDR3 is TGTGCCAGCAGCCAGACAGGGGGCGAGCTCTTT. It translates to CASSQTGGELF.

The CDR3 DNA sequence: TGTGCCAGCAGCCCCCGGACAGGGGGGAGCAATCAGCCCCAGCATTTT. This codes for CASSPRTGGSNQPQHF. The rearrangement joins TRBV21-1 to TRBJ1-5; the table names TRBD1, a call not compared with the DNA. TRBV21-1 is shown as a pseudogene. This CDR3 is built from 16 residues.

The rearrangement links TRBV9 to TRBJ1-2; TRBD1 matches at 10 bases. The germline V gene has CDR1 SGDLS and CDR2 YYNGEE. Trimming removed 4 bases from V and 2 bases from J; junction bases left unmatched: 14. The CDR3 spans 18 residues. The CDR3 DNA is TGTGCCAGCAGCACGAGGGACAGGGGCCCAGACCTAAACTATGGCTACACCTTC. Translated, it gives CASSTRDRGPDLNYGYTF.

V is TRBV10-3 and J is TRBJ1-3; TRBD1 is a possible D gene (5 bases). The germline gives CDR1 ENHRY, CDR2 SYGVKD. The ends were cut back, 4 bases at V and 0 bases at J, with 7 bases in the middle. CDR3 length: 14 residues. This chain's CDR3 is CAISGQGSGNTIYF. The CDR3, as DNA: TGTGCCATCAGTGGCCAGGGCTCTGGAAACACCATATATTTT.

The gene calls are TRBV4-2 and TRBJ1-2, with D unclear. The germline V gene has CDR1 LGHNA and CDR2 YNFKEQ. The CDR3 has 17 residues. V was trimmed by 0 bases and J by 7 bases, leaving 21 bases between them. The CDR3, as DNA: TGTGCCAGCAGCCAAGATTCCCCCCGCAGGCCAAAAGGTGGCTACACCTTC. It encodes CASSQDSPRRPKGGYTF.